This TCR beta chain emerged from a study of PD-1 blockade in classical Hodgkin lymphoma. Whole-study findings and limits: Complete responders' baseline diversity resembled that of newly diagnosed patients.

The CDR3 runs to 13 residues. CDR1 KGHSH and CDR2 LQKENI come from the germline V gene. V lost 6 bases and J lost 5, with 10 bases in between. This clone was seen only once. Its target is not known. Produced via immunoSEQ multiplex PCR; TCRdb's table is partial and in-frame only. In the table there are roughly 86,000 clones, approximately 83% of which are singletons. As to time point: cycle 4 day 1 (C4D1), after more than five weeks of nivolumab. Every one of the patients relapsed after autologous stem cell transplantation (brentuximab vedotin exposure was variable). Here the sequenced sample was peripheral blood mononuclear cells (PBMCs), taken before the fourth cycle of nivolumab. The clonotype comes from a human donor with classical Hodgkin lymphoma. The chain joins TRBV18 to TRBJ1-4, with D maybe TRBD1 (5 bases). In DNA, the CDR3 is TGTGCCAGCTCTTCGGGACCGAATGAAAAACTGTTTTTT. Its protein is CASSSGPNEKLFF.